The 19 T cell receptor beta chains listed next were all sequenced from one sample in a study of beta chain features in type 1 diabetes. General observations from the study: TCRB CDR3s from Type 1 diabetes patients were moderately but significantly shorter in all four CD4+ subsets.

The entirety of the isolated RNA underwent reverse transcription, so expressed TCRB transcripts were sequenced. Clones were sequenced by immunoSEQ multiplex PCR, and TCRdb holds only the in-frame ones, with some missing. The table includes roughly 150,000 clones, over 55% detected once. These receptors' antigens are unknown. The source material was naive CD4+ T cells from blood. The receptors were sampled from a man aged 25-45 years with type 1 diabetes.

The chain carries TRBV2 and TRBJ2-5; D is perhaps TRBD1 (6 bases). In germline, CDR1 is SNHLY, CDR2 FYNNEI. This CDR3 spans 13 amino acids. V dropped 4 bases and J dropped 4 bases, with 10 bases sitting between them. As DNA, the CDR3 is TGTGCCAGCAGTGGGTCGACAGGAGAGACCCAGTACTTC. Amino acid sequence: CASSGSTGETQYF.

The chain couples TRBV5-8 to TRBJ1-6, with no clear D. V lost 1 base to trimming and J lost 8 bases, with 10 bases between them. Germline V gene data show CDR1 as SGHTS and CDR2 as YDEGEE. The CDR3 is 14 amino acids. CDR3 loop: CASSLSHADSPLHF. The DNA of the CDR3 is TGTGCCAGCAGCTTGTCACATGCCGATTCACCCCTCCACTTT.

In its sample, this clone was seen a few times. The rearrangement joins TRBV4-3 to TRBJ1-5; D not certain. Deletions cut 0 bases from V and 4 bases from J, with 4 bases between. The CDR3 extends over 13 amino acids. Per the germline V gene, CDR1 is LGHNA and CDR2 is YSLEER. CDR3 amino acids: CASSQDQNQPQHF. DNA of the CDR3: TGCGCCAGCAGCCAAGACCAAAATCAGCCCCAGCATTTT.

The chain links TRBV2 to TRBJ1-2, with D uncertain. Germline V gene data show CDR1 as SNHLY and CDR2 as FYNNEI. Trimming pared 2 bases from V and 6 bases from J, leaving 10 bases between. The CDR3 is 13 residues long. CDR3 sequence: CASSETRADGYTF. In DNA, the CDR3 is TGTGCCAGCAGTGAAACTAGGGCGGATGGCTACACCTTC.

The rearrangement joins TRBV2 to TRBJ2-3; D might be TRBD2 (5 bases). Germline V gene data show CDR1 as SNHLY and CDR2 as FYNNEI. This CDR3 has 13 amino acids. Trimming pared 3 bases from V and 3 bases from J, leaving 7 bases between. The CDR3: CASSEWETDTQYF. The CDR3, as DNA: TGTGCCAGCAGTGAGTGGGAGACAGATACGCAGTATTTT. The complete variable domain, with remaining parts taken from reference TRBV2 and TRBJ2-3, reads EPEVTQTPSHQVTQMGQEVILRCVPISNHLYFYWYRQILGQKVEFLVSFYNNEISEKSEIFDDQFSVERPDGSNFTLKIRSTKLEDSAMYFCASSEWETDTQYFGPGTRLTVL.

V is TRBV2 and J is TRBJ1-2; D gene ambiguous. Germline V lookup: CDR1 SNHLY, CDR2 FYNNEI. The CDR3 covers 11 residues. Trimming removed 8 bases at V and 4 bases at J, with 8 bases between. CDR3 amino acids: CASAVAYGYTF. The CDR3 DNA sequence: TGTGCCAGCGCAGTAGCCTATGGCTACACCTTC.

The chain recombines TRBV29-1 with TRBJ1-4; D unresolved. CDR1 and CDR2 (germline): SQVTM, ANQGSEA. V was clipped by 7 bases and J by 0 bases, with 9 bases between them. This CDR3 has 13 amino acids. The CDR3 coding sequence is TGCAGCGCCCTAGATGCAACTAATGAAAAACTGTTTTTT. This translates into CSALDATNEKLFF.

The chain couples TRBV11-2 to TRBJ1-2; D ambiguous. CDR1 is SGHAT and CDR2 is FQNNGV in the germline V gene. Deletions cut 0 bases from V and 6 bases from J, with 11 bases between. The CDR3 extends over 14 amino acids. In DNA, the CDR3 is TGTGCCAGCAGCTTAGATAACACAGTACATGGCTACACCTTC. It specifies CASSLDNTVHGYTF.

This clone was counted only a few times. V usage is TRBV7-2 and J usage is TRBJ2-1; D remains ambiguous. The V gene's germline CDR1 is SGHTA and CDR2 FQGNSA. The CDR3 spans 17 residues. V was cut by 6 bases and J by 1 base, with 19 bases left in between. The CDR3 spells CASRPRSRTDSYNEQFF. CDR3 in DNA: TGTGCCAGCAGACCCCGCTCCAGGACGGATTCCTACAATGAGCAGTTCTTC.

This clone has just a few counts. The CDR3 loop is CASAWDSSGANVLTF. The CDR3 DNA reads TGTGCCTCGGCCTGGGACAGCTCTGGGGCCAACGTCCTGACTTTC. The gene calls are TRBV30 and TRBJ2-6; 7 nucleotides align to TRBD1. Germline values: CDR1 GTSNPN, CDR2 SVGIG (reference sequence). This CDR3 spans 15 amino acids. Trimming took 7 bases from V and 0 from J; bases not matched to a gene: 6.

CDR3 sequence: CSAGTAEGEKLFF. Here the CDR3 DNA reads TGCAGCGCTGGGACCGCCGAGGGGGAAAAACTGTTTTTT. The chain carries TRBV29-1 and TRBJ1-4; TRBD1 might be the D (5 bases). Germline lookup yields CDR1 SQVTM and CDR2 ANQGSEA. Trimming cost V 7 bases and J 8 bases, with 17 bases left between them. This CDR3 spans 13 amino acids.

This chain joins TRBV18 and TRBJ2-3; D unclear. This CDR3 spans 13 amino acids. V was pared by 3 bases and J by 2 bases, with 6 bases between. The germline gives CDR1 KGHSH, CDR2 LQKENI. The chain's CDR3 is CASSPESTDTQYF. In nucleotides, the CDR3 is TGTGCCAGCTCACCTGAATCCACAGATACGCAGTATTTT.

The V gene is TRBV7-2, the J gene TRBJ2-7; TRBD2 aligns across 12 bases. CDR1 and CDR2 (germline): SGHTA, FQGNSA. This CDR3 is built from 16 residues. The V and J ends lost 4 bases and 6 bases, in that order; junction bases with no gene match: 10. The CDR3 bases are TGTGCCAGCAGCTCCCCGGTCCAACTAGCGGGGGGCGAGCAGTACTTC. Its translation: CASSSPVQLAGGEQYF.

This clone has a handful of counts. The chain uses TRBV7-9 and TRBJ2-6; D remains unclear. The CDR3 totals 16 residues. V was trimmed by 2 bases and J by 0 bases, leaving 8 bases between them. Germline V lookup: CDR1 SEHNR, CDR2 FQNEAQ (reference sequence). DNA for the CDR3: TGTGCCAGCAGCTTACGAGTACCCTCTGGGGCCAACGTCCTGACTTTC. This encodes CASSLRVPSGANVLTF.

CDR3 region: CASSISQGAYNEQFF. CDR3 bases: TGTGCCAGTAGTATTTCGCAGGGGGCCTACAATGAGCAGTTCTTC. This chain connects TRBV19 to TRBJ2-1, with TRBD1 identical over 7 bases. CDR1 is LNHDA, CDR2 SQIVND, per germline (reference sequence). The CDR3 is made up of 15 amino acids. The junction had 4 bases not matched to a gene; V was cut back by 3 bases and J by 2 bases.

This chain links TRBV25-1 with TRBJ2-4; D is unresolved. The CDR3 runs 16 residues. V lost 6 bases, J lost 0 bases, and 15 bases lay in between. Germline CDR1 is MGHDK and CDR2 is SYGVNS. CDR3 sequence: CASRGNPRGAKNIQYF. The CDR3 region has the DNA TGTGCCAGCAGGGGAAATCCACGCGGAGCCAAAAACATTCAGTACTTC. The full variable domain, its missing parts supplied by reference TRBV25-1 and TRBJ2-4, is EADIYQTPRYLVIGTGKKITLECSQTMGHDKMYWYQQDPGMELHLIHYSYGVNSTEKGDLSSESTVSRIRTEHFPLTLESARPSHTSQYLCASRGNPRGAKNIQYFGAGTRLSVL.

This clone was counted between two and nine times. The genes are TRBV20-1 and TRBJ2-1; no clear D gene. This CDR3 comprises 11 residues. The V gene lost 4 bases and the J gene lost 3 bases, with 4 bases spanning the gap. Germline loops: CDR1 DFQATT, CDR2 SNEGSKA (reference sequence). The CDR3 DNA reads TGCAGTGCTATGCGCTACAATGAGCAGTTCTTC. Its translation is CSAMRYNEQFF.

This CDR3 is CASTSAYEQYF. In DNA form, the CDR3 reads TGTGCCAGCACCTCAGCCTACGAGCAGTACTTC. The chain employs TRBV2 and TRBJ2-7; no clear D gene. Germline V gene lookup returns CDR1 SNHLY and CDR2 FYNNEI. V was cut by 7 bases and J by 2 bases, with 6 bases left in between. CDR3 length equals 11 residues.

This clone was counted between two and nine times. The chain joins TRBV14 to TRBJ1-2; D gene unclear. The V gene lost 1 base and the J gene lost 5 bases, with 14 bases spanning the gap. This CDR3 comprises 15 residues. Per the germline V gene, CDR1 is SGHDN and CDR2 is FVKESK. The DNA for the CDR3 is TGTGCCAGCAGCCAAGTCGGTAGTCGCCATTATGGCTACACCTTC. Protein: CASSQVGSRHYGYTF.